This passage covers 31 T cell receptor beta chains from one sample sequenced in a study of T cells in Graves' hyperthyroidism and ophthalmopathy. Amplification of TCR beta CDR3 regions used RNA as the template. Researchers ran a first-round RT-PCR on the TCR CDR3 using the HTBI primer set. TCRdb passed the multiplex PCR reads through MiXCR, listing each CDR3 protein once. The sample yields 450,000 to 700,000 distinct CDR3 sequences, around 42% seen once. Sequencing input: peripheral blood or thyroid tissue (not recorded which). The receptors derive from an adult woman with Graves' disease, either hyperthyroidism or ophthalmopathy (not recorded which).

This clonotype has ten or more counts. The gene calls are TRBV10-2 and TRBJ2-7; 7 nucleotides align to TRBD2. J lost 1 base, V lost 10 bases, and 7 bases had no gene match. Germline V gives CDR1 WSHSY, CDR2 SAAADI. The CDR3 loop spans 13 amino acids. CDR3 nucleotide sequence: TGCGCCACCAACAGCGGGGCTTCCTACGAGCAGTACTTC. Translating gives CATNSGASYEQYF.

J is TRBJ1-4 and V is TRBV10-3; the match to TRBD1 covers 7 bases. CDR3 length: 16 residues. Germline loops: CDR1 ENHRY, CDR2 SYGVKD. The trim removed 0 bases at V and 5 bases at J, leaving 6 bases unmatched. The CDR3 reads CAISESRGQKNEKLFF. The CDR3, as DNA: TGTGCCATCAGTGAGTCGAGGGGACAGAAGAATGAAAAACTGTTTTTT.

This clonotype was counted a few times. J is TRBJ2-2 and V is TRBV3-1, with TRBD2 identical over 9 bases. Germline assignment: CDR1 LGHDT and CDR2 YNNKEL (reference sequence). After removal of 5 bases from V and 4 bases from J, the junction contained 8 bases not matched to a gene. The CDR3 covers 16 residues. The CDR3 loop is CASSIKAGGRTGELFF. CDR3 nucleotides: TGTGCCAGCAGCATCAAAGCGGGAGGACGCACCGGGGAGCTGTTTTTT.

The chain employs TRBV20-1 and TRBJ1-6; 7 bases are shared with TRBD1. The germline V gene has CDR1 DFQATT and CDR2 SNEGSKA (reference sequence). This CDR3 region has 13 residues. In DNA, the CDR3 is TGCGGGTGGAGAGGGACAGTCAATTCACCCCTCCACTTT. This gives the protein CGWRGTVNSPLHF.

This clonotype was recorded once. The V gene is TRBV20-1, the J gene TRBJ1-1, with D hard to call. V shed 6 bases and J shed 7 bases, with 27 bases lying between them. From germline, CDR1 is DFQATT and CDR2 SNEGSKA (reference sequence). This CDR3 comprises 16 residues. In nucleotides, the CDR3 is TGCAGTGCGCTCGGGGAGTGGGATGCAGAGGTCCGTGAAGCTTTCTTT. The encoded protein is CSALGEWDAEVREAFF.

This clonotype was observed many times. CDR3 loop: CASSLDPAGYYGYTF. In DNA form, the CDR3 reads TGTGCCAGCAGCTTAGATCCGGCGGGTTACTATGGCTACACCTTC. The rearrangement links TRBV11-2 to TRBJ1-2; D call uncertain. This CDR3 region has 15 residues. CDR1 SGHAT and CDR2 FQNNGV come from the germline V gene. V was pared by 0 bases and J by 3 bases, with 11 bases between.

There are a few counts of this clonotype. The CDR3 DNA reads as TGTGCCAGTAGTATGGCAGTCGGTAACTATGGCTACACCTTC. This gives the protein CASSMAVGNYGYTF. The chain employs TRBV19 and TRBJ1-2; D unresolved. The CDR3 totals 14 residues. The V and J ends lost 3 bases and 1 base respectively, with 9 bases between them. Looked up from germline, CDR1 is LNHDA and CDR2 is SQIVND (reference sequence).

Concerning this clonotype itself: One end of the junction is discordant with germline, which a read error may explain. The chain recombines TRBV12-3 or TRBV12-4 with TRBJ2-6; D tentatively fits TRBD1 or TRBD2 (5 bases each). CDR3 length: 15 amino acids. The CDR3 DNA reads TGTGCCAGCAGTTTAGGGGAGCCTGGGGCCAACGTCTTGACTTTC. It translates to CASSLGEPGANVLTF.

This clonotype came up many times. DNA for the CDR3: TGTGCCAGCAGCGTACTAGACAGGGATGACACCGGGGAGCTGTTTTTT. This encodes CASSVLDRDDTGELFF. This rearrangement joins TRBV9 to TRBJ2-2; 7 bases align to TRBD1. V was clipped by 1 base and J by 3 bases; unmatched bases: 6. The germline CDR1 and CDR2 sequences are SGDLS and YYNGEE. The length of the CDR3 is 16 residues.

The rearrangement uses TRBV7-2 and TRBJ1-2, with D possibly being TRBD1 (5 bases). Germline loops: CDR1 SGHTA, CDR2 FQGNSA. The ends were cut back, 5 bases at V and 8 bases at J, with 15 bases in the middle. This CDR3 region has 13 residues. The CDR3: CASSTHEDTGYTF. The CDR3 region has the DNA TGTGCCAGCAGCACGCACGAGGACACGGGCTACACCTTC.

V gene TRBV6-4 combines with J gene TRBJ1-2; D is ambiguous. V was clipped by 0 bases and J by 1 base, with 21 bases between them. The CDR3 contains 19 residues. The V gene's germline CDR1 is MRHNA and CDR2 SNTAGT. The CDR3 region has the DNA TGTGCCAGCAGTGACTCGACGGGGAACCAACATAGCCATAACTATGGCTACACCTTC. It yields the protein CASSDSTGNQHSHNYGYTF.

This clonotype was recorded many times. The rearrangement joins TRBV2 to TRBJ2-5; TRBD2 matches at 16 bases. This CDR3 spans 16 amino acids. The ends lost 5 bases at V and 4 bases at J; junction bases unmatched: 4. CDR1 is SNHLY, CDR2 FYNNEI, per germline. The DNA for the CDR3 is TGTGCCAGCAGTCGGGGACTAGCGGGAGGGAGAGAGACCCAGTACTTC. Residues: CASSRGLAGGRETQYF. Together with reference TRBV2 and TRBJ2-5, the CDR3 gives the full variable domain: EPEVTQTPSHQVTQMGQEVILRCVPISNHLYFYWYRQILGQKVEFLVSFYNNEISEKSEIFDDQFSVERPDGSNFTLKIRSTKLEDSAMYFCASSRGLAGGRETQYFGPGTRLLVL.

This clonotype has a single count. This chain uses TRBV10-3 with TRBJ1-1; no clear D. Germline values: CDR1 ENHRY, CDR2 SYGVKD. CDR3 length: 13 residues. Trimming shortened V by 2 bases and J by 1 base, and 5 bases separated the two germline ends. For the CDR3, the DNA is TGTGCCATCAGTGAGCTACCGAACACTGAAGCTTTCTTT. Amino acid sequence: CAISELPNTEAFF.

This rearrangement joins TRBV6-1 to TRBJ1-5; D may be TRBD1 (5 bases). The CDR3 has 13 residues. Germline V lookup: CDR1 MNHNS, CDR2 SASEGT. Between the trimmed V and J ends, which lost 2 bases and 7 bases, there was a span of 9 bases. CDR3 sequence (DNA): TGTGCCAGCAGTGAAATGGGGGAGCAGCCCCAGCATTTT. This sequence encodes CASSEMGEQPQHF.

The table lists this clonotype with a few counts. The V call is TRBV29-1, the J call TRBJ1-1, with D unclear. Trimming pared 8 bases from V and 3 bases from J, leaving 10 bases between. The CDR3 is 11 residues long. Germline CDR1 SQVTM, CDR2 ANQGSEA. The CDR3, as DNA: TGCAGCTTGGACGTGGACACTGAAGCTTTCTTT. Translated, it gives CSLDVDTEAFF.

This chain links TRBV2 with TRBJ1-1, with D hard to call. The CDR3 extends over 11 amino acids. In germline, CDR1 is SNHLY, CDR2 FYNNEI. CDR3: CVEVAAGEAFF. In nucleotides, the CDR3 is TGTGTCGAAGTTGCTGCCGGTGAAGCTTTCTTT.

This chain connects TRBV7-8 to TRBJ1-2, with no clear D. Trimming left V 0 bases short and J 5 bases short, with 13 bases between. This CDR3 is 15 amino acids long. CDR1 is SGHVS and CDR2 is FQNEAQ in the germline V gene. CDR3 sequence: CASSLARLPGYGYTF. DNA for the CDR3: TGTGCCAGCAGCTTAGCGCGACTCCCGGGGTATGGCTACACCTTC. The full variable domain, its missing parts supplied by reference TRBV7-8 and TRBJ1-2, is GAGVSQSPRYKVAKRGQDVALRCDPISGHVSLFWYQQALGQGPEFLTYFQNEAQLDKSGLPSDRFFAERPEGSVSTLKIQRTQQEDSAVYLCASSLARLPGYGYTFGSGTRLTVV.

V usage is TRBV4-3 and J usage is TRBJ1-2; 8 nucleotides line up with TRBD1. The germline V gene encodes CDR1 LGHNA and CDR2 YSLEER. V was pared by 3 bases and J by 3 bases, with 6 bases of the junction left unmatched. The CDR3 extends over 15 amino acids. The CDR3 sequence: CASSQRTGSHYGYTF. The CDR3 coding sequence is TGCGCCAGCAGCCAGAGGACAGGGTCACACTATGGCTACACCTTC.

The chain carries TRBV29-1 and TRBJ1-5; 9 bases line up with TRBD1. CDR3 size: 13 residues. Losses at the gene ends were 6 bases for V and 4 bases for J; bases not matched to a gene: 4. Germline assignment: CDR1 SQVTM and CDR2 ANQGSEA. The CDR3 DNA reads TGCAGCGTAGGGGACAGGGAAAATCAGCCCCAGCATTTT. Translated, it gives CSVGDRENQPQHF.

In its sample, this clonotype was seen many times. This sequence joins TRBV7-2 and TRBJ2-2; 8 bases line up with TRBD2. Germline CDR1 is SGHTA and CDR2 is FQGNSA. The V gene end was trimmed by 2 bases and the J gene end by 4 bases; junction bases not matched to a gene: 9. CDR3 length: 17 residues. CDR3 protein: CASSLRPAGVGTGELFF. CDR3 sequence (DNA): TGTGCCAGCAGCTTAAGGCCAGCGGGAGTAGGCACCGGGGAGCTGTTTTTT.

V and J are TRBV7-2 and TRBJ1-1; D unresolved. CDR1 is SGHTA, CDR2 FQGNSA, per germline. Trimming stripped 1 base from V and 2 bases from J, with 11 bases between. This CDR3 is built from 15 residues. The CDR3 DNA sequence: TGTGCCAGCAGCTTAGGGCGGAACCTTAACACTGAAGCTTTCTTT. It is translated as CASSLGRNLNTEAFF.

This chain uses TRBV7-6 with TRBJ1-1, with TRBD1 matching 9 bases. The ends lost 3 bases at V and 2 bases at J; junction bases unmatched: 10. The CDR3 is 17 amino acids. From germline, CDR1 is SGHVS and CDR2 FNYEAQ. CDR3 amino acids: CASSLLGTGNYNTEAFF. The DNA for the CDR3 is TGTGCCAGCAGCTTGCTGGGGACAGGGAATTACAACACTGAAGCTTTCTTT. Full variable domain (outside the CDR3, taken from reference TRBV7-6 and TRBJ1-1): GAGVSQSPRYKVTKRGQDVALRCDPISGHVSLYWYRQALGQGPEFLTYFNYEAQQDKSGLPNDRFSAERPEGSISTLTIQRTEQRDSAMYRCASSLLGTGNYNTEAFFGQGTRLTVV.

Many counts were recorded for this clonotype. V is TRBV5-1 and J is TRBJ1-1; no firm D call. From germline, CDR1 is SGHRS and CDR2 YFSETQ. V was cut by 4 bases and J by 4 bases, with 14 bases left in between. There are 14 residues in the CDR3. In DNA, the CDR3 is TGCGCCAGCAGCCCGCGTTCGTCGAGCACTGAAGCTTTCTTT. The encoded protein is CASSPRSSSTEAFF.

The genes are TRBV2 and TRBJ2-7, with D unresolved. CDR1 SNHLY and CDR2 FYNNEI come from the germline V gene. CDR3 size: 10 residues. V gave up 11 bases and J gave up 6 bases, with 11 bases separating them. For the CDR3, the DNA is TGTGCCGGCGTGGGTGGCGAGCAGTACTTC. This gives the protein CAGVGGEQYF.

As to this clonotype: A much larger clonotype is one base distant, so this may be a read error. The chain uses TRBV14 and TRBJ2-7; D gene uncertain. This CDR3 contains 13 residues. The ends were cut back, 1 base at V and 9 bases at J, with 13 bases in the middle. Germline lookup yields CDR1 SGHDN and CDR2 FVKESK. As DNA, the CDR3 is TGTGCCAGCAGCCAAGGTCCCTCGGGTAGGCAGTACTTC. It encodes CASSQGPSGRQYF.

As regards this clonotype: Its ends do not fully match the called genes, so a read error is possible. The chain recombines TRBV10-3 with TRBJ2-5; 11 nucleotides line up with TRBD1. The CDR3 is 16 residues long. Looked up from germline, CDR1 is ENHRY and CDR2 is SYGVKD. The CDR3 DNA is TGTGCCACCAGTGATTCCGGGACAGGGGGTGAAGAGACCCAGTACTTC. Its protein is CATSDSGTGGEETQYF.

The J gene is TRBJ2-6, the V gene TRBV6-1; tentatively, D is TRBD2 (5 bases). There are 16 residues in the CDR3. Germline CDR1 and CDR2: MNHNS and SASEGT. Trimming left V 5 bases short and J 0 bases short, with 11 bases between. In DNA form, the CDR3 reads TGTGCCAGCAGTCGGAGGACCTTCTCTGGGGCCAACGTCCTGACTTTC. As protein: CASSRRTFSGANVLTF.

In nucleotides, the CDR3 is TGTGCCAGCAGTCCTGACAGTACCTCCTACGAGCAGTACTTC. Its translation is CASSPDSTSYEQYF. V is TRBV7-9 and J is TRBJ2-7; D perhaps matches TRBD1 (5 bases). With 6 bases removed from V and 0 bases from J, the gap between germline ends came to 12 bases. This CDR3 has 14 amino acids. Germline loops: CDR1 SEHNR, CDR2 FQNEAQ (reference sequence).

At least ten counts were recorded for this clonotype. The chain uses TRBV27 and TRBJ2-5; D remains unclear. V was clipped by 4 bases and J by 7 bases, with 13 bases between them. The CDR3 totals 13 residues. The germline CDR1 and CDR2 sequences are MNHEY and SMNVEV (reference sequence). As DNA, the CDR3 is TGTGCCAGCAGTTCGGCAGGAGTAGGGACCCAGTACTTC. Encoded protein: CASSSAGVGTQYF.

Written as DNA, the CDR3 is TGCAGTGCTAGAACGGCAGGCAACACAGATACGCAGTATTTT. Translation gives CSARTAGNTDTQYF. V usage is TRBV20-1 and J usage is TRBJ2-3, with D unresolved. The length of the CDR3 is 14 residues. Germline CDR1 DFQATT, CDR2 SNEGSKA (reference sequence). Between the trimmed V and J ends, which lost 2 bases and 2 bases, there was a span of 11 bases.

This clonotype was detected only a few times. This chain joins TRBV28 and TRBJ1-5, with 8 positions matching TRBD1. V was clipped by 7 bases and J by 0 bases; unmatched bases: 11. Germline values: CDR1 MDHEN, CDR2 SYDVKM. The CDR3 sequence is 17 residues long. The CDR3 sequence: CASTTGAGIYSNQPQHF. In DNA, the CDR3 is TGTGCCAGCACGACAGGGGCCGGAATCTATAGCAATCAGCCCCAGCATTTT.